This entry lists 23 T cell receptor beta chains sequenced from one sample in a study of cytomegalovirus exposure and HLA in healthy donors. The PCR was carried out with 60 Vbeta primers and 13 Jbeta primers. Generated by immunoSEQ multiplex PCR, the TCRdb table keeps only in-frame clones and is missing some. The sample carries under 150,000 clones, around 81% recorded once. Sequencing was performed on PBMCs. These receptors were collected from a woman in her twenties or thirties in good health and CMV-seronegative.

In DNA, the CDR3 is TGTGCCAGCAGCTCTTTTCCCAGGACAGGGGAGGGCGAGCAGTACTTC. Protein product: CASSSFPRTGEGEQYF. The rearrangement uses TRBV5-6 and TRBJ2-7; 9 bases match TRBD1. Germline lookup yields CDR1 SGHDT and CDR2 YYEEEE. CDR3 size: 16 residues. V gave up 3 bases and J gave up 6 bases; unmatched junction bases: 13.

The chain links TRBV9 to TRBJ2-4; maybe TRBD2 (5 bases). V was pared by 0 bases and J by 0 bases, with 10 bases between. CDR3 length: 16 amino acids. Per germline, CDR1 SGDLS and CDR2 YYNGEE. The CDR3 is CASSVVWEIAKNIQYF. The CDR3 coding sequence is TGTGCCAGCAGCGTAGTGTGGGAGATAGCCAAAAACATTCAGTACTTC.

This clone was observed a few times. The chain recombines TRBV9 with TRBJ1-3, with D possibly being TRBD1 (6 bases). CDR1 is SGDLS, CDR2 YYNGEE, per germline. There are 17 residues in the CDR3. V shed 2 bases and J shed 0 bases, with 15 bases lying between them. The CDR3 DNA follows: TGTGCCAGCAGCGTTCAGCCCGACAGGTCCTCTGGAAACACCATATATTTT. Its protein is CASSVQPDRSSGNTIYF.

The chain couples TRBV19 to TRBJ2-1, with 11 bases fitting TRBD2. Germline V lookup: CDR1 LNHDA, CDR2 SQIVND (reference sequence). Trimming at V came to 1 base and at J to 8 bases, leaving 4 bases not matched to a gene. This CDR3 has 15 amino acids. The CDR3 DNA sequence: TGTGCCAGTAGTATAGTAGCGGGAGGGGTCGATGAGCAGTTCTTC. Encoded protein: CASSIVAGGVDEQFF.

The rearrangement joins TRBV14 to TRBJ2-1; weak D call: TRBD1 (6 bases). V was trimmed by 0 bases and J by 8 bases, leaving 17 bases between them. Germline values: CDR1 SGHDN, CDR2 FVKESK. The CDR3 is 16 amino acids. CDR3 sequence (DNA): TGTGCCAGCAGCCAAGATAGCGCAGGGGTTCGGCATGAGCAGTTCTTC. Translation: CASSQDSAGVRHEQFF.

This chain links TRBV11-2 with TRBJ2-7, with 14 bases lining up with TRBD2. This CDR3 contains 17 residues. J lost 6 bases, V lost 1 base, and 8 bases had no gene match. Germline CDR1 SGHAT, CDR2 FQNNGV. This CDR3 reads CASSLGLRGLAGAEQYF. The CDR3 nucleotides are TGTGCCAGCAGCTTAGGATTAAGGGGACTAGCGGGAGCCGAGCAGTACTTC.

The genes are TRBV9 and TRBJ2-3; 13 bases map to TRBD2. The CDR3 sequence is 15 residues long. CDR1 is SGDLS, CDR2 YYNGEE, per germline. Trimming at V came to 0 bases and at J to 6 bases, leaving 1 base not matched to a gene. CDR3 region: CASSVGLAGGDTQYF. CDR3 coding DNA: TGTGCCAGCAGCGTAGGACTAGCGGGAGGCGATACGCAGTATTTT.

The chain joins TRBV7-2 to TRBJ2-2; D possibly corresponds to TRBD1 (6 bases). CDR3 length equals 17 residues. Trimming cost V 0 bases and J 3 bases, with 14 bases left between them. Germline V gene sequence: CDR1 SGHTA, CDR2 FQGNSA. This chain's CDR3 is CASSLAYGTSHTGELFF. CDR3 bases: TGTGCCAGCAGCTTAGCCTACGGGACATCGCACACCGGGGAGCTGTTTTTT.

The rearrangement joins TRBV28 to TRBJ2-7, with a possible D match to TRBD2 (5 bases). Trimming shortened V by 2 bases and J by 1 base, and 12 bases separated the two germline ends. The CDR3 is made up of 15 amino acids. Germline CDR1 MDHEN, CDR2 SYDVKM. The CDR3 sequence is CASSLREGLSYEQYF. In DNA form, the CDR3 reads TGTGCCAGCAGTTTACGGGAAGGACTGTCCTACGAGCAGTACTTC.

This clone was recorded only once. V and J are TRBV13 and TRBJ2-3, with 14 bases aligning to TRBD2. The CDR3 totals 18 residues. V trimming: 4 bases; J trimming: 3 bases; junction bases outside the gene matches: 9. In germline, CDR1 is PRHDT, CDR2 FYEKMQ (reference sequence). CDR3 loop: CASSYGTSGRGGTDTQYF. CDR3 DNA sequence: TGTGCCAGCAGCTACGGGACTAGCGGGAGAGGAGGGACAGATACGCAGTATTTT.

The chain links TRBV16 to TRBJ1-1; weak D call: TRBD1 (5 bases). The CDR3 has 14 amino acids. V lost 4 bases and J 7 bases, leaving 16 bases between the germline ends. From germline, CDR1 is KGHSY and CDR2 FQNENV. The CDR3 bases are TGTGCCAGCAGCCCCTATGCAAGGGGAAATGAAGCTTTCTTT. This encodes CASSPYARGNEAFF. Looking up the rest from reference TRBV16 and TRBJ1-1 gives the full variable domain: GEEVAQTPKHLVRGEGQKAKLYCAPIKGHSYVFWYQQVLKNEFKFLISFQNENVFDETGMPKERFSAKCLPNSPCSLEIQATKLEDSAVYFCASSPYARGNEAFFGQGTRLTVV.

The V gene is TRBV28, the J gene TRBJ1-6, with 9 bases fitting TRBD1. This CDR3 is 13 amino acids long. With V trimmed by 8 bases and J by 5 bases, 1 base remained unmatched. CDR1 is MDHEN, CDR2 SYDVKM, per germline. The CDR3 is CASGQGNNSPLHF. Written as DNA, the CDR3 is TGTGCCAGCGGACAGGGGAATAATTCACCCCTCCACTTT.

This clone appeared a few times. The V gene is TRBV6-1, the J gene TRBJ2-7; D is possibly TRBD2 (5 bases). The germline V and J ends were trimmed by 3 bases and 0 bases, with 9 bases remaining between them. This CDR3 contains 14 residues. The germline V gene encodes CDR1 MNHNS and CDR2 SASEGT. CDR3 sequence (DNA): TGTGCCAGCAGTGACTGGCGGGTCTCCTACGAGCAGTACTTC. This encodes CASSDWRVSYEQYF.

The CDR3 is CASAPTGVRDNEQFF. The CDR3 DNA reads as TGTGCTAGTGCCCCGACAGGGGTTCGGGACAATGAGCAGTTCTTC. J is TRBJ2-1 and V is TRBV12-5; TRBD1 matches at 8 bases. The CDR3 consists of 15 residues. CDR1 is LGHNT and CDR2 is FRNRAP in the germline V gene. With V trimmed by 7 bases and J by 5 bases, 10 bases remained unmatched.

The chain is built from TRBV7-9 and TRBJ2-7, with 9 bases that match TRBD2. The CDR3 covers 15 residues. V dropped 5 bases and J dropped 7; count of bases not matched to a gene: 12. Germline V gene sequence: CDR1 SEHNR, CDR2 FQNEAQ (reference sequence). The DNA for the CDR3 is TGTGCCAGCAGCCCCGCTGCGGGAGGGCGGTGGGAGCAGTACTTC. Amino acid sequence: CASSPAAGGRWEQYF. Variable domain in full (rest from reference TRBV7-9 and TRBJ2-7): DTGVSQNPRHKITKRGQNVTFRCDPISEHNRLYWYRQTLGQGPEFLTYFQNEAQLEKSRLLSDRFSAERPKGSFSTLEIQRTEQGDSAMYLCASSPAAGGRWEQYFGPGTRLTVT.

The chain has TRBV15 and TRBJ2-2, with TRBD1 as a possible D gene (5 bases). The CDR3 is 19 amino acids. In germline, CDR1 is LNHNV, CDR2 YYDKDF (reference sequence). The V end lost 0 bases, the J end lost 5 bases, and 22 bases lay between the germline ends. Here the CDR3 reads CATSRDPLQGGVRTGELFF. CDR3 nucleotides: TGTGCCACCAGCAGAGATCCTTTGCAGGGTGGGGTAAGAACCGGGGAGCTGTTTTTT.

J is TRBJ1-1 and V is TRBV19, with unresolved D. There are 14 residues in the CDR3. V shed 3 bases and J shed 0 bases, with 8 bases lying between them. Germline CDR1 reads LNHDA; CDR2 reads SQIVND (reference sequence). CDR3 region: CASSMGRMNTEAFF. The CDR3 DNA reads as TGTGCCAGTAGTATGGGGAGAATGAACACTGAAGCTTTCTTT. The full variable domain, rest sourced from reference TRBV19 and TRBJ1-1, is DGGITQSPKYLFRKEGQNVTLSCEQNLNHDAMYWYRQDPGQGLRLIYYSQIVNDFQKGDIAEGYSVSREKKESFPLTVTSAQKNPTAFYLCASSMGRMNTEAFFGQGTRLTVV.

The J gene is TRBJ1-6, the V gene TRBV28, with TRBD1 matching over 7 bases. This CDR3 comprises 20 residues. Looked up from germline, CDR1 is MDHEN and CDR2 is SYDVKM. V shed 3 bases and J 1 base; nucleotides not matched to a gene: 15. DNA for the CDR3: TGTGCCAGCAGTTTTGATGTACGCGGGACAGAACAATCCTATAATTCACCCCTCCACTTT. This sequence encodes CASSFDVRGTEQSYNSPLHF.

The CDR3 sequence: CASSLRDSLNTGELFF. The CDR3 DNA is TGTGCCAGCAGTTTAAGGGACAGCCTGAACACCGGGGAGCTGTTTTTT. The gene calls are TRBV28 and TRBJ2-2, with 7 nucleotides matching TRBD1. V was pared by 2 bases and J by 1 base, with 4 bases of the junction left unmatched. The CDR3 is 16 residues long. Germline CDR1 reads MDHEN; CDR2 reads SYDVKM.

CDR3 sequence: CASSSGGNSYNEQFF. For the CDR3, the DNA is TGTGCCAGCAGTTCCGGAGGAAACTCCTACAATGAGCAGTTCTTC. This rearrangement joins TRBV2 to TRBJ2-1, with a tentative D call TRBD2 (5 bases). The CDR3 is 15 residues long. The ends were cut back, 5 bases at V and 0 bases at J, with 11 bases in the middle. Per the germline V gene, CDR1 is SNHLY and CDR2 is FYNNEI.

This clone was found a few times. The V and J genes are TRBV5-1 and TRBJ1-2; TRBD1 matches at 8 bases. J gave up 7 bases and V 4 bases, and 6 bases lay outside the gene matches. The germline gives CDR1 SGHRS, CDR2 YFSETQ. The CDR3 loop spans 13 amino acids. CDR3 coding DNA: TGCGCCAGCAGCGCGGACAGGGAGACTGGCTACACCTTC. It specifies CASSADRETGYTF.

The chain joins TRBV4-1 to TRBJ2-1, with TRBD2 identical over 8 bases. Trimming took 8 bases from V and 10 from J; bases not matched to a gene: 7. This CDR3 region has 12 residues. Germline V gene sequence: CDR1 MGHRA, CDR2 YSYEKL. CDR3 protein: CASREGPGEQFF. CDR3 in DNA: TGCGCCAGCCGGGAGGGCCCGGGGGAGCAGTTCTTC.

Written as DNA, the CDR3 is TGTGCCAGCAGTCCCGCGGGTGAGCAGTTCTTC. It is translated as CASSPAGEQFF. This sequence joins TRBV7-2 and TRBJ2-1; D might be TRBD2 (5 bases). Trimming removed 6 bases from V and 9 bases from J, with 9 bases in between. In germline, CDR1 is SGHTA, CDR2 FQGNSA. The CDR3 sequence is 11 residues long.